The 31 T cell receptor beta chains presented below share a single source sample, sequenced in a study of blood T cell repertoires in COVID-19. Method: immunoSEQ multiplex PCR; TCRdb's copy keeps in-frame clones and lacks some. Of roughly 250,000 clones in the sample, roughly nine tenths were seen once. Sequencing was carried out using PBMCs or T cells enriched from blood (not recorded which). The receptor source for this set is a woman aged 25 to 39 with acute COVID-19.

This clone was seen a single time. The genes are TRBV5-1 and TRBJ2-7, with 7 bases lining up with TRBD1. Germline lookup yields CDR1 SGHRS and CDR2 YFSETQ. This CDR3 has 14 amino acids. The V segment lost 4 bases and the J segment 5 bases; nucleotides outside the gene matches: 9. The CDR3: CASSRGQAANEQYF. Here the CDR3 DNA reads TGCGCCAGCAGCAGAGGACAGGCAGCAAACGAGCAGTACTTC.

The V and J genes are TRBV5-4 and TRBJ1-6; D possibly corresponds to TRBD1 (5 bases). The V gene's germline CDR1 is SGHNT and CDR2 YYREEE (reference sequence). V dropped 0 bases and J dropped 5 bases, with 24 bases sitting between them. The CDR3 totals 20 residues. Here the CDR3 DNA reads TGTGCCAGCAGCTTGGTGGGGAATACCCAGGGTAGGAGGGATAATTCACCCCTCCACTTT. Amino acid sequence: CASSLVGNTQGRRDNSPLHF.

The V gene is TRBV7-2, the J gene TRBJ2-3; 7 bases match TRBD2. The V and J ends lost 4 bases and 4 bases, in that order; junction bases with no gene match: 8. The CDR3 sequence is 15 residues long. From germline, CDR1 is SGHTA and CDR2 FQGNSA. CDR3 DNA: TGTGCCAGCAGCTACCGTTGGGGGGGGGCAGATACGCAGTATTTT. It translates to CASSYRWGGADTQYF.

The CDR3 nucleotides are TGCGCCAGCAGCCAACAAGACCTAATAGGATCAGGGCCCCAGCATTTT. This gives the protein CASSQQDLIGSGPQHF. This chain uses TRBV4-1 with TRBJ1-5; D not certain. The germline V gene encodes CDR1 MGHRA and CDR2 YSYEKL. This CDR3 comprises 16 residues. The V end was cut by 2 bases, the J end by 9 bases, with 20 bases between.

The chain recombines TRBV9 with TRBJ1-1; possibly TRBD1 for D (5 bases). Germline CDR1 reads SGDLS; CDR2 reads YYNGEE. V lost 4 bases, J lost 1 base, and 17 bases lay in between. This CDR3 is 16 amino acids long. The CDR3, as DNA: TGTGCCAGCAGCCCTCCCGGGGGACGGGGGAACACTGAAGCTTTCTTT. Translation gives CASSPPGGRGNTEAFF. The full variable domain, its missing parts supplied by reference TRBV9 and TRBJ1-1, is DSGVTQTPKHLITATGQRVTLRCSPRSGDLSVYWYQQSLDQGLQFLIQYYNGEERAKGNILERFSAQQFPDLHSELNLSSLELGDSALYFCASSPPGGRGNTEAFFGQGTRLTVV.

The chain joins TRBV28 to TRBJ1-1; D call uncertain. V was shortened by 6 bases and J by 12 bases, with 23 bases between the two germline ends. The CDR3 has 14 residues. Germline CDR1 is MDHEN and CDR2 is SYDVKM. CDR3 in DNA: TGTGCCAGCAGCCAAATTATAGCCCGGCGGGTTTCTTTCTTT. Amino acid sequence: CASSQIIARRVSFF.

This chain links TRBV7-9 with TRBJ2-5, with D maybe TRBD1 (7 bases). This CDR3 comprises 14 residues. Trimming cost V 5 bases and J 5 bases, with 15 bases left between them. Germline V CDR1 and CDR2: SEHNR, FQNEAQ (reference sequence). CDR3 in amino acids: CASSHETGRETQYF. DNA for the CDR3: TGTGCCAGCAGCCATGAGACAGGGAGGGAGACCCAGTACTTC.

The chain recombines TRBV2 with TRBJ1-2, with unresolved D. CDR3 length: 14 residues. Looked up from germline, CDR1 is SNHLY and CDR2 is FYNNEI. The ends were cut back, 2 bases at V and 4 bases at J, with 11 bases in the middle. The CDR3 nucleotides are TGTGCCAGCAGTGAAATGGGTCGGGGCTATGGCTACACCTTC. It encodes CASSEMGRGYGYTF.

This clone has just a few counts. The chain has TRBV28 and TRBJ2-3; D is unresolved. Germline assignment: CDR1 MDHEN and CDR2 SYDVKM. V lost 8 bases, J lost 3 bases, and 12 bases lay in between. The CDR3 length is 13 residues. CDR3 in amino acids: CASQRGGTDTQYF. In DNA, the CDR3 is TGTGCCAGCCAAAGAGGTGGGACAGATACGCAGTATTTT.

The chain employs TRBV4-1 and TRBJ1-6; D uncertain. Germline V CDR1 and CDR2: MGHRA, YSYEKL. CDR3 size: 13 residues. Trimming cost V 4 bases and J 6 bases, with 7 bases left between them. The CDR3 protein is CASSLAPNSPLHF. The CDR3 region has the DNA TGCGCCAGCAGCCTGGCCCCTAATTCACCCCTCCACTTT.

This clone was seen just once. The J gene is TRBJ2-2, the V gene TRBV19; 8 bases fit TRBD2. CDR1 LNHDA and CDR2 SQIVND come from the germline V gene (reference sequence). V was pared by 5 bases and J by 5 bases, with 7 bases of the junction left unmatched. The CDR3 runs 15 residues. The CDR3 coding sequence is TGTGCCAGTAGTTTAAACCGGGGGGGAACCGGGGAGCTGTTTTTT. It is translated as CASSLNRGGTGELFF.

CDR3 in amino acids: CASRVSQAYEQYF. The DNA for the CDR3 is TGTGCTTCGAGGGTTTCTCAAGCCTACGAGCAGTACTTC. This chain connects TRBV12-3 or TRBV12-4 to TRBJ2-7; D is perhaps TRBD2 (5 bases). CDR3 length: 13 amino acids.

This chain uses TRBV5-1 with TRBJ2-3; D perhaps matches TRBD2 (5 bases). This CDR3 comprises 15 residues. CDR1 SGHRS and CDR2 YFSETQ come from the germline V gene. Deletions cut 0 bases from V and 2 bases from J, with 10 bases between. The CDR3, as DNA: TGCGCCAGCAGCTTGGACGGGATTCCCACAGATACGCAGTATTTT. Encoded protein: CASSLDGIPTDTQYF.

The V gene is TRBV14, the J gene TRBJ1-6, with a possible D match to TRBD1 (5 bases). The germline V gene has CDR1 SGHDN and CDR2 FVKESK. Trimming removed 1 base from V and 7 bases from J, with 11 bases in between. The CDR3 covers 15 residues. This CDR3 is CASSQVGGGNSPLHF. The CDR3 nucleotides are TGTGCCAGCAGCCAAGTGGGCGGGGGGAATTCACCCCTCCACTTT.

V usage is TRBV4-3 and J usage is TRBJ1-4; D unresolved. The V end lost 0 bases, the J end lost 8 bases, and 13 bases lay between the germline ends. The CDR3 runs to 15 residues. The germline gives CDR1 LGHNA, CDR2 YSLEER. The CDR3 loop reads CASSQDSGLKEKLFF. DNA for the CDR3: TGCGCCAGCAGCCAAGATTCCGGTTTAAAGGAAAAACTGTTTTTT.

CDR3 nucleotides: TGTGCCAGCAGGAAGGACCCGGGCGGGACCTACGAGCAGTACTTC. Residues: CASRKDPGGTYEQYF. J is TRBJ2-7 and V is TRBV2, with a tentative D call TRBD2 (6 bases). V lost 6 bases and J 2 bases, leaving 17 bases between the germline ends. Looked up from germline, CDR1 is SNHLY and CDR2 is FYNNEI. The CDR3 covers 15 residues.

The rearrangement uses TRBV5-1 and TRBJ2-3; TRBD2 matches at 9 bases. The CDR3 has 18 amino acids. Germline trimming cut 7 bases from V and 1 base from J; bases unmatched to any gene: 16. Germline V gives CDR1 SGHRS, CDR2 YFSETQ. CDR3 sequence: CASGTGAGGQFRTDTQYF. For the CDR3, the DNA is TGCGCCAGCGGAACCGGGGCGGGGGGGCAATTCCGCACAGATACGCAGTATTTT.

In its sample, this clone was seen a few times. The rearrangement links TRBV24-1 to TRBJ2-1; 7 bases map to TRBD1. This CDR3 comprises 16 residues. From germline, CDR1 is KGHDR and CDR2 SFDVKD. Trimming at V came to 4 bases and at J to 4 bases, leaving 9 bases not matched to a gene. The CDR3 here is CATSDPTGTVYNEQFF. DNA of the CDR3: TGTGCCACCAGTGACCCGACCGGGACAGTGTACAATGAGCAGTTCTTC.

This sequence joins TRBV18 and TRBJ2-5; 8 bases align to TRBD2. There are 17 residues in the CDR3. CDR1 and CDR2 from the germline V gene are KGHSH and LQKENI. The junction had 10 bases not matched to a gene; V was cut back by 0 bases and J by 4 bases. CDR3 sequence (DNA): TGTGCCAGCTCACCACCCTTCCCAGCGGGAGTTTTAGAGACCCAGTACTTC. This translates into CASSPPFPAGVLETQYF. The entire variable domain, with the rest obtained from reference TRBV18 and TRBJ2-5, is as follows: NAGVMQNPRHLVRRRGQEARLRCSPMKGHSHVYWYRQLPEEGLKFMVYLQKENIIDESGMPKERFSAEFPKEGPSILRIQQVVRGDSAAYFCASSPPFPAGVLETQYFGPGTRLLVL.

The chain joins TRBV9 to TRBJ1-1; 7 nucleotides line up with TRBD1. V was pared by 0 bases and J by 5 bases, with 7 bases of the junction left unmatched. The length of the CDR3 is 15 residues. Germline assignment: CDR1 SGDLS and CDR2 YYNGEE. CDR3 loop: CASSVDGGRGTEAFF. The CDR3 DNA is TGTGCCAGCAGCGTAGATGGGGGCAGGGGGACTGAAGCTTTCTTT.

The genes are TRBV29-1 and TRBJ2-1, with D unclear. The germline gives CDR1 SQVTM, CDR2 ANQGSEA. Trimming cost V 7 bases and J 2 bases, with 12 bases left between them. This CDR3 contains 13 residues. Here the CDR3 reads CSADLATYNEQFF. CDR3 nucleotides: TGCAGCGCCGACTTAGCCACCTACAATGAGCAGTTCTTC.

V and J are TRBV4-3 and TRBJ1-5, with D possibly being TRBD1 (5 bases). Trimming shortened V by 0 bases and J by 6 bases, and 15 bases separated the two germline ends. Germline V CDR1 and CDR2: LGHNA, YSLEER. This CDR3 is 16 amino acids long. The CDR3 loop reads CASSQDWGGTGQPQHF. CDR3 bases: TGCGCCAGCAGCCAAGACTGGGGGGGAACCGGTCAGCCCCAGCATTTT.

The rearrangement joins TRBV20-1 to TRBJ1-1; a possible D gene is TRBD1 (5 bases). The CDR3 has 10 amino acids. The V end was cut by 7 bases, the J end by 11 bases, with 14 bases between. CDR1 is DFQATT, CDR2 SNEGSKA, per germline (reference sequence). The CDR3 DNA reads TGCAGTGTCGGGGGTATCCGGGCTTTCTTT. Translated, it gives CSVGGIRAFF.

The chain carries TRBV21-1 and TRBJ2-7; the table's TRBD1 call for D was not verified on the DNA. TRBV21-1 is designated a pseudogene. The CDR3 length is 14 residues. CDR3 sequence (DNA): TGTGCCAGCAGCACATTAGGGGTTCGGTACGAGCAGTACTTC. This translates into CASSTLGVRYEQYF.

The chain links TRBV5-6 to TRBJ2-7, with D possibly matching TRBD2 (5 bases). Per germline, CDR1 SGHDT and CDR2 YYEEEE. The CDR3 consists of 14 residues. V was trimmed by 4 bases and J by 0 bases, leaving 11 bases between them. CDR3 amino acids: CASSSTGSSYEQYF. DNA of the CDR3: TGTGCCAGCAGCAGTACGGGAAGCTCCTACGAGCAGTACTTC.

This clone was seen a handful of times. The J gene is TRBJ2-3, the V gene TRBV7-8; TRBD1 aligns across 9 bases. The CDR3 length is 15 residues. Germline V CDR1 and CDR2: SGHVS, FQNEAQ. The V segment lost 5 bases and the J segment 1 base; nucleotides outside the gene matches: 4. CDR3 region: CASSLRTGGTDTQYF. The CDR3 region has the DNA TGTGCCAGCAGCCTACGGACAGGGGGCACAGATACGCAGTATTTT.

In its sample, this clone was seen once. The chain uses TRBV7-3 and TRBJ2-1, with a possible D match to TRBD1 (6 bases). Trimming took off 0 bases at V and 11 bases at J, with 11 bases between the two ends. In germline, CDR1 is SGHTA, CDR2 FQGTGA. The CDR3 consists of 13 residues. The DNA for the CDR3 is TGTGCCAGCAGCTTAACACAGGGTGGGAAGCAGTTCTTC. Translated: CASSLTQGGKQFF.

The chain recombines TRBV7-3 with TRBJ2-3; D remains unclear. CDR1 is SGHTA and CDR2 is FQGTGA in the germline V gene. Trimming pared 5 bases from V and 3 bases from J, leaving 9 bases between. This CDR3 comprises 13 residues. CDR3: CASSPRVTDTQYF. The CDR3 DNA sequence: TGTGCCAGCAGCCCCCGTGTGACAGATACGCAGTATTTT.

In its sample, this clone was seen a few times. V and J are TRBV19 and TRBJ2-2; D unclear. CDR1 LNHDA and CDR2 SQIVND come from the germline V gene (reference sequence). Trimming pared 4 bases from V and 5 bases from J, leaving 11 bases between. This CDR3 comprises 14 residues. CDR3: CASSRARWTGELFF. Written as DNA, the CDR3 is TGTGCCAGTAGTAGGGCAAGGTGGACCGGGGAGCTGTTTTTT.

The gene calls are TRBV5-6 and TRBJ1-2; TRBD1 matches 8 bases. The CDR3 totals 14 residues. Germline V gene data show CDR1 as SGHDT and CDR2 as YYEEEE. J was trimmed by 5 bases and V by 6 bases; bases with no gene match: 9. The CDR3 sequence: CASTDRGGGYGYTF. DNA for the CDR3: TGTGCCAGCACAGACAGGGGAGGGGGATATGGCTACACCTTC.

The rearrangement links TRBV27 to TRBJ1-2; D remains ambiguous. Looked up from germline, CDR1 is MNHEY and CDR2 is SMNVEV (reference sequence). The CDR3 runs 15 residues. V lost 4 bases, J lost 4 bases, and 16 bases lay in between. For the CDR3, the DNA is TGTGCCAGCAGTTCCGCAGGAGAGGGCGGCTATGGCTACACCTTC. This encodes CASSSAGEGGYGYTF.